One sample yielded the 30 T cell receptor beta chains listed below, sequenced in a study of post-analysis software for immune sequencing data. TCR beta cDNA libraries included unique molecular identifiers. MiXCR was run by TCRdb on the PCR reads, yielding one entry per CDR3 protein. Among 600,000 to 700,000 distinct CDR3 sequences listed, around 64% were seen once. General study results and limits: There were roughly five TRBV segments more frequent in patients than controls, and TRBV5-6, TRBV5-1 and TRBV20-1 were among them.

No cognate antigen is known for these TCRs. The sequencing input was blood. Every receptor here comes from a girl aged 2 to 10 with multiple sclerosis.

The CDR3 DNA reads TGTGCCAGCAGCCCGGCGGTCCGCTATGGCTACACCTTC. This codes for CASSPAVRYGYTF. The chain couples TRBV12-3 or TRBV12-4 to TRBJ1-2; D gene uncertain. The CDR3 has 13 amino acids. V was trimmed by 6 bases and J by 4 bases, leaving 12 bases between them.

The rearrangement uses TRBV20-1 and TRBJ2-5; 7 positions agree with TRBD1. The CDR3 sequence is 17 residues long. Trimming took 3 bases from V and 5 from J; bases not matched to a gene: 18. CDR1 DFQATT and CDR2 SNEGSKA come from the germline V gene (reference sequence). Here the CDR3 reads CSARAFSGTVAGETQYF. The CDR3 coding sequence is TGCAGTGCTAGGGCTTTCTCCGGGACAGTGGCCGGGGAGACCCAGTACTTC.

CDR3 in amino acids: CASSPRGGAYNEQFF. CDR3 DNA sequence: TGTGCCAGCAGCCCCCGCGGGGGGGCCTACAATGAGCAGTTCTTC. The genes are TRBV3-1 and TRBJ2-1; 9 bases are a match to TRBD2. There are 15 residues in the CDR3. Trimming at V came to 4 bases and at J to 2 bases, leaving 3 bases not matched to a gene. Per germline, CDR1 LGHDT and CDR2 YNNKEL (reference sequence).

The chain uses TRBV21-1 and TRBJ2-1; the table calls TRBD1, which could not be checked here. TRBV21-1 is marked as a pseudogene. The CDR3 has 21 amino acids. The CDR3 sequence: CASSKNPGTGPVRVILNEQFF. The CDR3 nucleotides read TGTGCCAGCAGCAAAAATCCCGGGACAGGGCCCGTCCGGGTGATCCTTAATGAGCAGTTCTTC.

The V call is TRBV29-1, the J call TRBJ2-1; no clear D. Germline CDR1 reads SQVTM; CDR2 reads ANQGSEA. The CDR3 length is 15 residues. The V end lost 3 bases, the J end lost 2 bases, and 14 bases lay between the germline ends. CDR3 protein: CSVDLMAGAYNEQFF. In nucleotides, the CDR3 is TGCAGCGTTGATCTTATGGCAGGCGCCTACAATGAGCAGTTCTTC.

This sequence joins TRBV12-3 or TRBV12-4 and TRBJ2-1; D may be TRBD1 or TRBD2 (5 bases each). With 6 bases removed from V and 7 bases from J, the gap between germline ends came to 10 bases. The CDR3 consists of 12 residues. The DNA of the CDR3 is TGTGCCAGCAGCGGGGCCGTAAATGAGCAGTTCTTC. It translates to CASSGAVNEQFF.

J is TRBJ1-5 and V is TRBV7-8; D unresolved. The CDR3 contains 17 residues. The V gene's germline CDR1 is SGHVS and CDR2 FQNEAQ. Trimming removed 1 base from V and 0 bases from J, with 13 bases in between. The CDR3 protein is CASSLGLGTASNQPQHF. As DNA, the CDR3 is TGTGCCAGCAGCTTAGGTTTGGGAACGGCTAGCAATCAGCCCCAGCATTTT.

The chain has TRBV11-2 and TRBJ2-1, with 10 positions matching TRBD2. The junction had 4 bases not matched to a gene; V was cut back by 8 bases and J by 9 bases. This CDR3 contains 12 residues. CDR1 and CDR2 from the germline V gene are SGHAT and FQNNGV. For the CDR3, the DNA is TGTGCCAGCGGGACTAGCGTCGGTGAGCAGTTCTTC. The encoded protein is CASGTSVGEQFF.

The gene calls are TRBV20-1 and TRBJ1-1; D unclear. CDR1 DFQATT and CDR2 SNEGSKA come from the germline V gene (reference sequence). V was cut by 5 bases and J by 2 bases, with 12 bases left in between. The CDR3 is 13 residues long. The CDR3 DNA follows: TGCAGTGCTGGACCTAGTAGAAACACTGAAGCTTTCTTT. As protein: CSAGPSRNTEAFF.

This rearrangement joins TRBV9 to TRBJ2-7; 7 bases are shared with TRBD2. The J call may be incorrect, as the DNA end agrees better with TRBJ2-5. The CDR3 extends over 14 amino acids. CDR1 and CDR2 from the germline V gene are SGDLS and YYNGEE. The CDR3 coding sequence is TGTGCCAGCAGCACCCTCGGGAGGATTGAGACCCAGTACTTC. As protein: CASSTLGRIETQYF.

J is TRBJ2-1 and V is TRBV11-2, with 9 bases aligning to TRBD1. The V gene's germline CDR1 is SGHAT and CDR2 FQNNGV. The CDR3 sequence is 18 residues long. Trimming removed 0 bases from V and 5 bases from J; junction bases left unmatched: 11. CDR3 sequence: CASSLDSFGTGTDNEQFF. CDR3 coding DNA: TGTGCCAGCAGCTTAGATTCGTTTGGGACAGGGACAGACAATGAGCAGTTCTTC.

This chain uses TRBV20-1 with TRBJ1-5; D call uncertain. CDR3 length: 13 residues. CDR1 and CDR2 (germline): DFQATT, SNEGSKA (reference sequence). V was trimmed by 3 bases and J by 4 bases, leaving 10 bases between them. CDR3 bases: TGCAGTGCTAGGAAGGGTTTGAATCAGCCCCAGCATTTT. This translates into CSARKGLNQPQHF.

This clonotype was counted only a few times. This chain uses TRBV2 with TRBJ2-7; 9 positions match TRBD1. The CDR3 extends over 14 amino acids. Germline assignment: CDR1 SNHLY and CDR2 FYNNEI. V shed 6 bases and J 4 bases; nucleotides not matched to a gene: 7. CDR3 nucleotides: TGTGCCAGCAGACCCACAGGGGGCAGGTACGAGCAGTACTTC. It encodes CASRPTGGRYEQYF. Supplemented by reference TRBV2 and TRBJ2-7, the full variable domain reads EPEVTQTPSHQVTQMGQEVILRCVPISNHLYFYWYRQILGQKVEFLVSFYNNEISEKSEIFDDQFSVERPDGSNFTLKIRSTKLEDSAMYFCASRPTGGRYEQYFGPGTRLTVT.

In its sample, this clonotype was seen a few times. The chain employs TRBV2 and TRBJ2-7; 8 bases match TRBD2. V lost 4 bases and J lost 3; bases outside the gene matches: 5. The germline V gene has CDR1 SNHLY and CDR2 FYNNEI. The CDR3 totals 14 residues. The CDR3 DNA reads TGTGCCAGCAGTGGCGGGGGGATACTCTACGAGCAGTACTTC. It yields the protein CASSGGGILYEQYF.

J is TRBJ2-5 and V is TRBV6-6, with a possible D match to TRBD2 (5 bases). V gave up 7 bases and J gave up 11 bases, with 20 bases separating them. The CDR3 loop spans 13 amino acids. Germline V gene data show CDR1 as MNHNY and CDR2 as SVGAGI (reference sequence). DNA of the CDR3: TGTGCCAGCACCCTCTTGAGTAGCGCGGAGCAGTACTTC. Its translation is CASTLLSSAEQYF.

This clonotype was observed once. The chain uses TRBV12-3 or TRBV12-4 and TRBJ2-1, with D perhaps matching TRBD2 (5 bases). V was trimmed by 6 bases and J by 5 bases, leaving 11 bases between them. CDR3 length equals 13 residues. The CDR3 sequence is CASRETRHNEQFF. The CDR3 nucleotides read TGTGCCAGCAGAGAAACTAGGCACAATGAGCAGTTCTTC.

The rearrangement uses TRBV7-9 and TRBJ2-3, with 11 positions matching TRBD1. V lost 4 bases, J lost 5 bases, and 5 bases stayed unmatched. This CDR3 has 15 amino acids. Germline-derived CDR1 and CDR2 are SEHNR and FQNEAQ (reference sequence). The CDR3 loop reads CASSSGQGARDTQYF. Written as DNA, the CDR3 is TGTGCCAGCAGCTCCGGACAGGGGGCAAGAGATACGCAGTATTTT.

This clonotype turned up a few times. The CDR3 nucleotides read TGTGCCAGCAGCCCCGGGACAGGGGGACCGAACACTGAAGCTTTCTTT. Its translation is CASSPGTGGPNTEAFF. This chain links TRBV7-9 with TRBJ1-1; 11 nucleotides agree with TRBD1. Germline trimming cut 5 bases from V and 1 base from J; bases unmatched to any gene: 6. This CDR3 is 16 amino acids long. Germline V gene lookup returns CDR1 SEHNR and CDR2 FQNEAQ (reference sequence). Full variable domain (missing parts from reference TRBV7-9 and TRBJ1-1): DTGVSQNPRHKITKRGQNVTFRCDPISEHNRLYWYRQTLGQGPEFLTYFQNEAQLEKSRLLSDRFSAERPKGSFSTLEIQRTEQGDSAMYLCASSPGTGGPNTEAFFGQGTRLTVV.

The gene calls are TRBV28 and TRBJ2-7; D not resolved. CDR3 length equals 13 residues. The V gene's germline CDR1 is MDHEN and CDR2 SYDVKM. Deletions cut 2 bases from V and 3 bases from J, with 8 bases between. CDR3 protein: CASSLVPFYEQYF. DNA for the CDR3: TGTGCCAGCAGTTTAGTACCTTTCTACGAGCAGTACTTC.

This clonotype was seen only a few times. V and J are TRBV12-3 or TRBV12-4 and TRBJ2-1, with D perhaps matching TRBD1 (6 bases). This CDR3 has 14 amino acids. The V end lost 4 bases, the J end lost 8 bases, and 15 bases lay between the germline ends. In DNA form, the CDR3 reads TGTGCCAGCAGTTGGAGACAGGCGGACGATGAGCAGTTCTTC. This sequence encodes CASSWRQADDEQFF.

This clonotype occurred once. The gene calls are TRBV9 and TRBJ1-2; 7 nucleotides align to TRBD1. The germline CDR1 and CDR2 sequences are SGDLS and YYNGEE. V gave up 0 bases and J gave up 4 bases; unmatched junction bases: 6. CDR3 length: 15 amino acids. DNA of the CDR3: TGTGCCAGCAGCGTAGGGAGGGGGCAAATCTATGGCTACACCTTC. Its protein is CASSVGRGQIYGYTF.

V gene TRBV29-1 combines with J gene TRBJ2-1; D gene uncertain. V shed 7 bases and J shed 0 bases, with 16 bases lying between them. The length of the CDR3 is 15 residues. Germline loops: CDR1 SQVTM, CDR2 ANQGSEA. The CDR3 sequence: CSAPKAPPSYNEQFF. The CDR3 DNA reads TGCAGCGCGCCTAAAGCACCTCCCTCCTACAATGAGCAGTTCTTC.

V usage is TRBV12-3 or TRBV12-4 and J usage is TRBJ1-5; 10 bases are shared with TRBD1. The CDR3 is 16 amino acids. V lost 4 bases, J lost 2 bases, and 5 bases stayed unmatched. CDR3 protein: CASSYTGTGGNQPQHF. The CDR3 DNA reads TGTGCCAGCAGTTATACAGGGACAGGGGGCAATCAGCCCCAGCATTTT.

In its sample, this clonotype was seen once. The V call is TRBV11-1, the J call TRBJ2-6; D uncertain. Germline V gene sequence: CDR1 SGHAT, CDR2 FQDESV (reference sequence). The CDR3 has 16 residues. V was trimmed by 6 bases and J by 0 bases, leaving 12 bases between them. This CDR3 reads CASSSFLSSGANVLTF. CDR3 bases: TGTGCCAGCAGTTCCTTTTTGAGCTCTGGGGCCAACGTCCTGACTTTC.

This clonotype was picked up a small number of times. The chain uses TRBV10-2 and TRBJ2-6; D is perhaps TRBD2 (5 bases). Trimming took 6 bases from V and 1 from J, leaving 10 bases between them. There are 15 residues in the CDR3. Germline-derived CDR1 and CDR2 are WSHSY and SAAADI. This CDR3 is CASREVESGANVLTF. The CDR3 bases are TGCGCCAGCAGGGAGGTTGAGTCTGGGGCCAACGTCCTGACTTTC.

V is TRBV29-1 and J is TRBJ1-2, with 7 bases lining up with TRBD1. J lost 7 bases, V lost 6 bases, and 11 bases had no gene match. The CDR3 sequence is 13 residues long. The germline gives CDR1 SQVTM, CDR2 ANQGSEA. CDR3 in DNA: TGCAGCGTCCGCTGGGAGGGGGCTGGTGGCTACACCTTC. Encoded protein: CSVRWEGAGGYTF.

Comments on this clonotype: A read error may account for a junction end that differs from germline. This chain joins TRBV20-1 and TRBJ1-1, with D unresolved. CDR1 is DFQATT and CDR2 is SNEGSKA in the germline V gene (reference sequence). This CDR3 spans 13 amino acids. The CDR3 loop is CSASTGLIAEAFF. CDR3 sequence (DNA): TGCAGTGCTAGTACGGGGTTGATCGCTGAGGCTTTCTTT.

This chain connects TRBV9 to TRBJ2-3, with unresolved D. The CDR3 spans 16 residues. V lost 2 bases, J lost 5 bases, and 18 bases lay in between. Germline CDR1 reads SGDLS; CDR2 reads YYNGEE. The CDR3 here is CASSVFSSQAGDTQYF. The CDR3 DNA reads TGTGCCAGCAGCGTGTTTTCCTCCCAGGCAGGAGATACGCAGTATTTT.

This clonotype came up a few times. This rearrangement joins TRBV11-2 to TRBJ2-7; D is possibly TRBD2 (5 bases). Trimming removed 0 bases from V and 2 bases from J, with 11 bases in between. CDR3 length: 15 residues. Germline V gene data show CDR1 as SGHAT and CDR2 as FQNNGV. Here the CDR3 reads CASSLDYPGTYEQYF. For the CDR3, the DNA is TGTGCCAGCAGCTTAGATTATCCGGGAACCTACGAGCAGTACTTC.

The V and J genes are TRBV24-1 and TRBJ2-5; TRBD2 is a possible D gene (5 bases). The germline V gene has CDR1 KGHDR and CDR2 SFDVKD. Trimming shortened V by 3 bases and J by 5 bases, and 15 bases separated the two germline ends. There are 15 residues in the CDR3. This CDR3 is CATSDPSGAGETQYF. CDR3 bases: TGTGCCACCAGTGATCCGAGCGGAGCCGGGGAGACCCAGTACTTC.